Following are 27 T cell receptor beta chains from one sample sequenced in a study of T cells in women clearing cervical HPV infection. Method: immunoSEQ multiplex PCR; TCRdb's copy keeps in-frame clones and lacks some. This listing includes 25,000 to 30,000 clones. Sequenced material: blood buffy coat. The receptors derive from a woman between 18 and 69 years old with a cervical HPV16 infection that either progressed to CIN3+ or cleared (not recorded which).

The CDR3 DNA, read in part, is TGTGCCAGCGGGAAGGAGGGGCGGAACGAG. It translates to CASGKEGRNE. From start to end, the CDR3 is CASGKEGRNEQYF. The rearrangement links TRBV2 to TRBJ2-7; D is possibly TRBD2 (6 bases). The read gets to within 3 residues of the CDR3 end, and the germline J gene fills in the rest. V was pared by 8 bases and J by 5 bases, with 16 bases between. Per the germline V gene, CDR1 is SNHLY and CDR2 is FYNNEI. The CDR3 has 13 amino acids.

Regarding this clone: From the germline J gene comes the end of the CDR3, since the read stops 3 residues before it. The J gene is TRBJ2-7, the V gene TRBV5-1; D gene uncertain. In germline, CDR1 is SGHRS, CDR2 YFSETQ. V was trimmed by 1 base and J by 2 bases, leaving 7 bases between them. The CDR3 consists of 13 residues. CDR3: CASSLTDPYEQYF. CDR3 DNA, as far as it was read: TGCGCCAGCAGCTTGACAGACCCCTACGAG.

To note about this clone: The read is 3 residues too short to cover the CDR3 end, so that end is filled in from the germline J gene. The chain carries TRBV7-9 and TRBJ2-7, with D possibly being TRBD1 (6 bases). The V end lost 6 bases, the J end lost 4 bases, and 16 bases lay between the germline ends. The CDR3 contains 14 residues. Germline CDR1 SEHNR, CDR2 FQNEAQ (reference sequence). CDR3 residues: CASRGAVGPYEQYF. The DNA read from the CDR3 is TGTGCCAGCAGGGGGGCGGTAGGGCCGTACGAG. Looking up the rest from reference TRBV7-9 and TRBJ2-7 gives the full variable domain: DTGVSQNPRHKITKRGQNVTFRCDPISEHNRLYWYRQTLGQGPEFLTYFQNEAQLEKSRLLSDRFSAERPKGSFSTLEIQRTEQGDSAMYLCASRGAVGPYEQYFGPGTRLTVT.

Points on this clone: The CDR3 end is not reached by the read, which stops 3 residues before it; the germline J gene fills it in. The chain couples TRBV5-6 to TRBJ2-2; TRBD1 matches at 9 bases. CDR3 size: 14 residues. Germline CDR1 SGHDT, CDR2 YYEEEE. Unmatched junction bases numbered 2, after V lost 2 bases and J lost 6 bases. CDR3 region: CASSFGQGPGELFF. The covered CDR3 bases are TGTGCCAGCAGCTTTGGACAGGGGCCCGGGGAG.

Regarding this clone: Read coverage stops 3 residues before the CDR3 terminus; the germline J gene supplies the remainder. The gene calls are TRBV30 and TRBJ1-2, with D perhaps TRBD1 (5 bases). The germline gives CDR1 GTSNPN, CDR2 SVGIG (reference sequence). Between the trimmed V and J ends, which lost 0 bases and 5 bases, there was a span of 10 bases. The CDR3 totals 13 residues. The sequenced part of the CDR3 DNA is TGTGCCTGGAGTGTAATAGAGGGGTATGGC. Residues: CAWSVIEGYG. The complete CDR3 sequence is CAWSVIEGYGYTF.

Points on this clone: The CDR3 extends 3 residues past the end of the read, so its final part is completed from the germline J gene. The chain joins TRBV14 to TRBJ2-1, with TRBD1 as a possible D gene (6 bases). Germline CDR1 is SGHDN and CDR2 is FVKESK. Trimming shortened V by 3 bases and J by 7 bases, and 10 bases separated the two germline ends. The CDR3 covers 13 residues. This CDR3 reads CASSHLRGNEQFF. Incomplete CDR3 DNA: TGTGCCAGCAGCCACCTCAGGGGTAATGAG.

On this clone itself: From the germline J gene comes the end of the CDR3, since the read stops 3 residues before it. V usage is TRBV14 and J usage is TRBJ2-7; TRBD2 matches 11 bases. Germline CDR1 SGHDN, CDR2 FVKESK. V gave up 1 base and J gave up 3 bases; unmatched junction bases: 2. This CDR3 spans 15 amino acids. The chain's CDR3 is CASSQGTSGFYEQYF. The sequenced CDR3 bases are TGTGCCAGCAGCCAAGGGACTAGCGGGTTCTACGAG.

Partial CDR3 DNA: TGTGCCAGCTCAGACCTAAGGACAGGGGGCTTTGGGGCCAACGTC. It is translated as CASSDLRTGGFGANV. The whole CDR3 protein reads CASSDLRTGGFGANVLTF. The chain has TRBV18 and TRBJ2-6, with 11 bases aligning to TRBD1. The read terminates 3 residues ahead of where the CDR3 ends, so the germline J gene completes it. This CDR3 is 18 amino acids long. Germline V CDR1 and CDR2: KGHSH, LQKENI. Germline trimming cut 5 bases from V and 3 bases from J; bases unmatched to any gene: 9. The full variable domain, rest sourced from reference TRBV18 and TRBJ2-6, is NAGVMQNPRHLVRRRGQEARLRCSPMKGHSHVYWYRQLPEEGLKFMVYLQKENIIDESGMPKERFSAEFPKEGPSILRIQQVVRGDSAAYFCASSDLRTGGFGANVLTFGAGSRLTVL.

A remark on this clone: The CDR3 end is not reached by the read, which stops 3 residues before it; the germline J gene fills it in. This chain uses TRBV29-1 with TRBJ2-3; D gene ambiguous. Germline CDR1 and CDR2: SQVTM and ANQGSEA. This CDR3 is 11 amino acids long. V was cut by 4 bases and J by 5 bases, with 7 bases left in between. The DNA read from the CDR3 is TGCAGCGTTGTAAAGGGAGATACG. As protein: CSVVKGDT. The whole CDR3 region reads CSVVKGDTQYF.

CDR3 DNA (partial): TGTGCCAGCAGTTTATTAGCGGGAGGGCCTTTGGGTGAG. Translation: CASSLLAGGPLGE. The entire CDR3 protein reads CASSLLAGGPLGEQFF. The V call is TRBV27, the J call TRBJ2-1; 11 bases agree with TRBD2. Sequencing ends 3 residues short of the CDR3 end; the germline J gene provides the rest. The germline gives CDR1 MNHEY, CDR2 SMNVEV (reference sequence). CDR3 length equals 16 residues. V dropped 1 base and J dropped 9; count of bases not matched to a gene: 8.

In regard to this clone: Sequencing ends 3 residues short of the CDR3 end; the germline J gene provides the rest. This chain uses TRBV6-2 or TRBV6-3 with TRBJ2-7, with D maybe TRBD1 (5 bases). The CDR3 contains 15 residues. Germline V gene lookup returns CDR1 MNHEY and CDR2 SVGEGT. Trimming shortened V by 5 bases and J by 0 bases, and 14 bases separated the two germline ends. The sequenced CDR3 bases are TGTGCCAGCAGTACCGGACGGACACTCTCCTACGAG. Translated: CASSTGRTLSYE. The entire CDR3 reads CASSTGRTLSYEQYF.

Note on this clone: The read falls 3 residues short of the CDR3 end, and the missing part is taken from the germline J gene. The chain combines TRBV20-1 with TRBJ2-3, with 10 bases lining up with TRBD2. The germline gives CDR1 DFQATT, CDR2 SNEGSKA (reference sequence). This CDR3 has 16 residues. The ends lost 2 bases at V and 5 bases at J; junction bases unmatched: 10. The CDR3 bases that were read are TGCAGTGCTAGACCCCCCTCTAGCGGGGGAATAGATACG. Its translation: CSARPPSSGGIDT. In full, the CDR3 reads CSARPPSSGGIDTQYF.

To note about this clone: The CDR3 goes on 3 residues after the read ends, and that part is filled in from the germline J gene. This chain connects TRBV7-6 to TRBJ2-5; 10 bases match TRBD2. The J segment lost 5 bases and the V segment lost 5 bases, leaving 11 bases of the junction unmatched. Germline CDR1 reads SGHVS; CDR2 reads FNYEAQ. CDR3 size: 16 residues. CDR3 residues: CASSPNSGGLVETQYF. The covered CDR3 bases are TGTGCCAGCAGCCCCAATAGCGGGGGGTTGGTTGAGACC.

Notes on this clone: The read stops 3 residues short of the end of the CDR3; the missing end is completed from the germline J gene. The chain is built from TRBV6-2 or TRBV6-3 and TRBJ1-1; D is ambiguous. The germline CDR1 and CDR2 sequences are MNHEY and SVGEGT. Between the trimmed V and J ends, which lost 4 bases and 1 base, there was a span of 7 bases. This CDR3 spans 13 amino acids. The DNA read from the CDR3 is TGTGCCAGCAGTTGGCAAGAGAACACTGAA. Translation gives CASSWQENTE. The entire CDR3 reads CASSWQENTEAFF.

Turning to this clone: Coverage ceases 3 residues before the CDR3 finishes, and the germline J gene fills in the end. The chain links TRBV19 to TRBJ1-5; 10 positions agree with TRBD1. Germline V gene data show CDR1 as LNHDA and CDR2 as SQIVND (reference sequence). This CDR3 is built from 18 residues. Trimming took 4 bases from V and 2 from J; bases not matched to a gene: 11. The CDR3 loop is CASSKVPGQGRGNQPQHF. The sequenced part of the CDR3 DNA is TGTGCCAGTAGTAAGGTCCCGGGACAGGGGCGCGGCAATCAGCCC.

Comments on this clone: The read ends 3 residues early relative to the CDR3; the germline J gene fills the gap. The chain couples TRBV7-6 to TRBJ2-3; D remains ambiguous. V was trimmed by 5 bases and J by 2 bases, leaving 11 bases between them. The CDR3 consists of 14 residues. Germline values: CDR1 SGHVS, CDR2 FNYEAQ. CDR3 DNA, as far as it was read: TGTGCCAGCAGCGGGTCCCAGGTCACAGATACG. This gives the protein CASSGSQVTDT. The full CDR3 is CASSGSQVTDTQYF.

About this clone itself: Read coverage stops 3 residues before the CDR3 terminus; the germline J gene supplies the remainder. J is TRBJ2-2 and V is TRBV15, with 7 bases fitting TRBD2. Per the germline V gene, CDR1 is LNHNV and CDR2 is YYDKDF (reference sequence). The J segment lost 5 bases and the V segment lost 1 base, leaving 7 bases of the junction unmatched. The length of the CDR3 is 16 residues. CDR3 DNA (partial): TGTGCCACCAGCAGAGGGCGGGAGCGATGGACCGGGGAG. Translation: CATSRGRERWTGE. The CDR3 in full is CATSRGRERWTGELFF.

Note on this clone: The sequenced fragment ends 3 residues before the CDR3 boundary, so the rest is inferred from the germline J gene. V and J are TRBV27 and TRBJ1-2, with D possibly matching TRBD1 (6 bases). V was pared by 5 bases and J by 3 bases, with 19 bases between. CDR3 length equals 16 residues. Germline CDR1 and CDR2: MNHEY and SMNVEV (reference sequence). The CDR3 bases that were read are TGTGCCAGCAGTCCTTCAATGGACAGCGGCCACTATGGC. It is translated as CASSPSMDSGHYG. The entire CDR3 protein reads CASSPSMDSGHYGYTF.

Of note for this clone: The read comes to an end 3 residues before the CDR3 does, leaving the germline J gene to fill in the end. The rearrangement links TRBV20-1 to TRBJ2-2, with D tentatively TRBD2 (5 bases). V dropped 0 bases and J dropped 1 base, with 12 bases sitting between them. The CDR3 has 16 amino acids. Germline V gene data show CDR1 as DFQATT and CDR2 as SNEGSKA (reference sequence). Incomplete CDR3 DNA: TGCAGTGCTAGAGACGGGGTAGCCGGGAACACCGGGGAG. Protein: CSARDGVAGNTGE. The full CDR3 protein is CSARDGVAGNTGELFF.

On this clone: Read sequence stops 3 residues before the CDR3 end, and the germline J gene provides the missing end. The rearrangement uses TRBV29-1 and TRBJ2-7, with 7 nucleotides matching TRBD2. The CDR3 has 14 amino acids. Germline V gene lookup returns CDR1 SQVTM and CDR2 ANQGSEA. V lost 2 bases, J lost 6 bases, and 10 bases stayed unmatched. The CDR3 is CSVELSNGGFEQYF. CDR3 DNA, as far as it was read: TGCAGCGTTGAACTGTCGAACGGGGGGTTCGAG.

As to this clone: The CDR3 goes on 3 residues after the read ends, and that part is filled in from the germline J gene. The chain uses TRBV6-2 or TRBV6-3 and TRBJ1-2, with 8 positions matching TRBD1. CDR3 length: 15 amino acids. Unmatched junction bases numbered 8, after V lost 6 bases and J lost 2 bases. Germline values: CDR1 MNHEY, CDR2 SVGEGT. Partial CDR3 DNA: TGTGCCAGCAGATACGGACAGGGTGCCAACTATGGC. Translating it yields CASRYGQGANYG. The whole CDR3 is CASRYGQGANYGYTF.

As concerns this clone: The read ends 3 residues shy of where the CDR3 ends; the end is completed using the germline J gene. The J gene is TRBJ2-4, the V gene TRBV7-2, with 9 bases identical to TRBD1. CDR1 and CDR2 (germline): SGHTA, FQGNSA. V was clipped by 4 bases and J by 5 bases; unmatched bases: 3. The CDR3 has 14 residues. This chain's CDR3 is CASSSDRGENIQYF. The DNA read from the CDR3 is TGTGCCAGCAGCTCGGACAGGGGAGAAAACATT.

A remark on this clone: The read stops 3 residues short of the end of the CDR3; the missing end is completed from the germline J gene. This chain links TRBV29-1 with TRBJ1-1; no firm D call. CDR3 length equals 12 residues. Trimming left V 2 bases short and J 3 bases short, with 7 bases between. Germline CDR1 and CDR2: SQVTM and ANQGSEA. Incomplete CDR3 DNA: TGCAGCGTTGAAACGGACTACACTGAA. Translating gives CSVETDYTE. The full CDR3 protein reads CSVETDYTEAFF.

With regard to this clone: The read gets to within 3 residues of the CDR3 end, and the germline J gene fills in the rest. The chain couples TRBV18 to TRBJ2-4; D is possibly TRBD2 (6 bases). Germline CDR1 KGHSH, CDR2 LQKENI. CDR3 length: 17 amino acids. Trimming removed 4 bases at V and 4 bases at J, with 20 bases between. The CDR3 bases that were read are TGTGCCAGCTCACTGACCTGGGACTCAGATAGAAAAAACATT. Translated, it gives CASSLTWDSDRKNI. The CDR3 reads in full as CASSLTWDSDRKNIQYF. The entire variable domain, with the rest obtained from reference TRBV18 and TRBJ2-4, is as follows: NAGVMQNPRHLVRRRGQEARLRCSPMKGHSHVYWYRQLPEEGLKFMVYLQKENIIDESGMPKERFSAEFPKEGPSILRIQQVVRGDSAAYFCASSLTWDSDRKNIQYFGAGTRLSVL.

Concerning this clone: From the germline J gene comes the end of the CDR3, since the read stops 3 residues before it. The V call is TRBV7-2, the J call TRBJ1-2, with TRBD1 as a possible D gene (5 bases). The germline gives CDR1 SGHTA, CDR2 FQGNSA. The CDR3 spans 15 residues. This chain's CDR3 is CASSLAGQGIDDYTF. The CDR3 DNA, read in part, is TGTGCCAGCAGCTTAGCGGGGCAGGGCATCGACGAC.

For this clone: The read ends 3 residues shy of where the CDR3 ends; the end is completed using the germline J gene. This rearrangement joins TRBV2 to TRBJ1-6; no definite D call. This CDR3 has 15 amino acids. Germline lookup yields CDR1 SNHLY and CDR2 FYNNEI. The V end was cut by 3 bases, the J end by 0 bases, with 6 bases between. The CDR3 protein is CASSDGSSYNSPLHF. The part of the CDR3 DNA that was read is TGTGCCAGCAGTGATGGCAGCTCCTATAATTCACCC. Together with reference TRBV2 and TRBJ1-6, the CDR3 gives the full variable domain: EPEVTQTPSHQVTQMGQEVILRCVPISNHLYFYWYRQILGQKVEFLVSFYNNEISEKSEIFDDQFSVERPDGSNFTLKIRSTKLEDSAMYFCASSDGSSYNSPLHFGNGTRLTVT.

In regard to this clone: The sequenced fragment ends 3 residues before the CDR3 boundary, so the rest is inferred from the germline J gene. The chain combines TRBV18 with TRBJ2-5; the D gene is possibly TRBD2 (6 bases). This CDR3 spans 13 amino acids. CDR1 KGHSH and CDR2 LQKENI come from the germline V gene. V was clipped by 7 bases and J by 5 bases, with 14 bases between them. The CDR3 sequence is CASCSGLGETQYF. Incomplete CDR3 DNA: TGTGCCAGCTGCTCGGGACTGGGCGAGACC.